The T cell receptor (beta chain) under discussion was sequenced for a study of T cell responses to AZD1222 COVID-19 vaccine. Overall study results and limits: Only a handful of AZD1222 recipients, several in all, had baseline seropositivity. Unmutated variant regions reportedly attract nearly half of all spike-specific TCRs.

TCRdb's copy holds only in-frame clones and misses some; the assay was immunoSEQ multiplex PCR. The top ten clones hold 4% to 4.5% of a sample with 100,000 to 110,000 clones, roughly 86% of them seen once. Concerning this clone: Its antigen is unidentified.

V shed 5 bases and J shed 5 bases, with 8 bases lying between them. Per the germline V gene, CDR1 is SGHVS and CDR2 is FQNEAQ. CDR3 length equals 12 residues. The sample here was peripheral blood, taken on day 0 of MenACWY control vaccination. The rearrangement uses TRBV7-8 and TRBJ2-3; perhaps TRBD2 as D (6 bases). This receptor was identified in an adult in good health. CDR3 coding DNA: TGTGCCAGCAGCGGAGGGTTAGATACGCAGTATTTT. Its protein product is CASSGGLDTQYF.